The entry that follows covers one T cell receptor beta chain sequence. The data are from a study of shared clonotypes between healthy human individuals. TCRdb's copy holds only in-frame clones and misses some; the assay was immunoSEQ multiplex PCR. In the table there are 170,000 or so clones, roughly 70% of which are singletons. The receptor's source is a man younger than 45 in good health. Sequencing used memory CD4+ T cells sorted from blood. Subset noted: CD45RA-negative fraction.

CDR3 amino acids: CASSLDRTHFSGYTF. The CDR3 region has the DNA TGTGCCAGCAGCTTGGATAGGACCCATTTCAGTGGCTACACCTTC. The chain carries TRBV5-5 and TRBJ1-2; D is ambiguous. The length of the CDR3 is 15 residues. V lost 0 bases and J lost 7, with 16 bases in between. Per the germline V gene, CDR1 is SGHKS and CDR2 is YYEKEE (reference sequence).